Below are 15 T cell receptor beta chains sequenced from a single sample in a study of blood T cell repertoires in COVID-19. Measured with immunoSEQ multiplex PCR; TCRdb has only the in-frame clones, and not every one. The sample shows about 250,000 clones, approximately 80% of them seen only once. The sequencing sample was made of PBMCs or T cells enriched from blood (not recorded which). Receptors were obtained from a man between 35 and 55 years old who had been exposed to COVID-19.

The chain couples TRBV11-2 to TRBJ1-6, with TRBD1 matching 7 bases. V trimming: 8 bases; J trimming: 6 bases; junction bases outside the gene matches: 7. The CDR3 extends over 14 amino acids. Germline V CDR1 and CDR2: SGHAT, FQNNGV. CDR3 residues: CASRKQGSNSPLHF. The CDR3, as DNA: TGTGCCAGCCGCAAACAGGGGAGTAATTCACCCCTCCACTTT. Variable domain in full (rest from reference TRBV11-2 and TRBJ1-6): EAGVAQSPRYKIIEKRQSVAFWCNPISGHATLYWYQQILGQGPKLLIQFQNNGVVDDSQLPKDRFSAERLKGVDSTLKIQPAKLEDSAVYLCASRKQGSNSPLHFGNGTRLTVT.

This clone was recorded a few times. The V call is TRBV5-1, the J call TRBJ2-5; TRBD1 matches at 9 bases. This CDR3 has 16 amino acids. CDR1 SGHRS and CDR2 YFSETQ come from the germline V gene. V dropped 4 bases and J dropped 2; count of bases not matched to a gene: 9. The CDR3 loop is CASSISDRGYQETQYF. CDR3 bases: TGCGCCAGCAGCATTTCGGACAGGGGCTATCAAGAGACCCAGTACTTC.

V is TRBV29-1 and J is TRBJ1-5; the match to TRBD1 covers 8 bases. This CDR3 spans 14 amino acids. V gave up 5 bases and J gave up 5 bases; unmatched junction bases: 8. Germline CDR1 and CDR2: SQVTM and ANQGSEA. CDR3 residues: CSVSTGTGDQPQHF. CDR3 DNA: TGCAGCGTTTCGACAGGGACAGGAGATCAGCCCCAGCATTTT.

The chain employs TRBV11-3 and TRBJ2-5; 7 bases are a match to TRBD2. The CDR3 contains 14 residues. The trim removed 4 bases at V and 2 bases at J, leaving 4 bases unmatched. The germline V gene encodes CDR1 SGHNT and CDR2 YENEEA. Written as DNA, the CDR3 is TGTGCCAGCAGCTCAGCGGGAAGACAAGAGACCCAGTACTTC. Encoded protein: CASSSAGRQETQYF.

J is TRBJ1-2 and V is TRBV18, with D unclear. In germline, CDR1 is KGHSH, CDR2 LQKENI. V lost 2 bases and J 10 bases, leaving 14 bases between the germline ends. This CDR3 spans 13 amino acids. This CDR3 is CASSPSPVGDYTF. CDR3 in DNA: TGTGCCAGCTCACCAAGTCCCGTTGGAGACTACACCTTC.

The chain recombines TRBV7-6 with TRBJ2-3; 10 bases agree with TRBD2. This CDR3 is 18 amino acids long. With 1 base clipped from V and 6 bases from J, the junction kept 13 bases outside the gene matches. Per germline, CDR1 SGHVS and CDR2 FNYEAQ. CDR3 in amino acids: CASSLVRGLAGGSDTQYF. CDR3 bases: TGTGCCAGCAGCTTAGTGCGGGGATTAGCGGGAGGTTCCGATACGCAGTATTTT.

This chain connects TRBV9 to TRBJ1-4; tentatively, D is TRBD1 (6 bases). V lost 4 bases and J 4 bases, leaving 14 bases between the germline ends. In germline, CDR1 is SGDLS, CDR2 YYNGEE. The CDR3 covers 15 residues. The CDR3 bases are TGTGCCAGCAGCCCCTCAGGGGCATTTAATGAAAAACTGTTTTTT. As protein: CASSPSGAFNEKLFF. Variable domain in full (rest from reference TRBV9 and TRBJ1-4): DSGVTQTPKHLITATGQRVTLRCSPRSGDLSVYWYQQSLDQGLQFLIQYYNGEERAKGNILERFSAQQFPDLHSELNLSSLELGDSALYFCASSPSGAFNEKLFFGSGTQLSVL.

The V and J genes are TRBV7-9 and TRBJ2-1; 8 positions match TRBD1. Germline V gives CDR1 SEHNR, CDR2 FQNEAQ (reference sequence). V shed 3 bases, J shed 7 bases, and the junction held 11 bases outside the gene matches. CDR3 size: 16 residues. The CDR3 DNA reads TGTGCCAGCAGCTTGATTACAGGGGGTAATCTAAATGAGCAGTTCTTC. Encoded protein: CASSLITGGNLNEQFF.

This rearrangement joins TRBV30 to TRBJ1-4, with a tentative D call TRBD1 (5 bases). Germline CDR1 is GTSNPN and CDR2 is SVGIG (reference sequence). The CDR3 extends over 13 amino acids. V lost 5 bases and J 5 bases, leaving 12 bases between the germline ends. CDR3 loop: CAWDSQGNEKLFF. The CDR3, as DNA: TGTGCCTGGGACAGCCAGGGCAATGAAAAACTGTTTTTT.

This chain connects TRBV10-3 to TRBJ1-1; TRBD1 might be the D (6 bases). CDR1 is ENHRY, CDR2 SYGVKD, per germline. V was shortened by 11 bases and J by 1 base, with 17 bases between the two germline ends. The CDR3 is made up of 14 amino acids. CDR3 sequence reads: CASKTGTPNTEAFF. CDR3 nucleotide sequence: TGTGCCTCGAAGACCGGGACACCGAACACTGAAGCTTTCTTT.

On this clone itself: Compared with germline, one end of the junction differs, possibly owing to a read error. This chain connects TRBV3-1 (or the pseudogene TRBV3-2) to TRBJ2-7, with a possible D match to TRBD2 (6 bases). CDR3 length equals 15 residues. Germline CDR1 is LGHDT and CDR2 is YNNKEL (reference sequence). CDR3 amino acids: CASSRPLAGSHEQYF. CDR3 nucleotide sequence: TGTGCCAGCAGCCGCCCACTAGCTGGCTCCCACGAGCAGTACTTC.

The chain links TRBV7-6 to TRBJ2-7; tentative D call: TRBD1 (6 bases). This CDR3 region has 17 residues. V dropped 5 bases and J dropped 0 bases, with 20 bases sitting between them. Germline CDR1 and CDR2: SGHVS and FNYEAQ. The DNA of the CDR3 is TGTGCCAGCAGCCACCAGTCTGGGACACAATTCTCCTACGAGCAGTACTTC. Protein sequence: CASSHQSGTQFSYEQYF. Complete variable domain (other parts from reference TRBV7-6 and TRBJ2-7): GAGVSQSPRYKVTKRGQDVALRCDPISGHVSLYWYRQALGQGPEFLTYFNYEAQQDKSGLPNDRFSAERPEGSISTLTIQRTEQRDSAMYRCASSHQSGTQFSYEQYFGPGTRLTVT.

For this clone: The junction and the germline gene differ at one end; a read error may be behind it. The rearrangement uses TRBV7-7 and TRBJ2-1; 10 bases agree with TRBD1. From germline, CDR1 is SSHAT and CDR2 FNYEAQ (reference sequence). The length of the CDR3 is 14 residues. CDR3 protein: CASSPGQGRDEQFF. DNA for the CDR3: TGTGCTAGCAGCCCGGGACAGGGGCGCGATGAGCAGTTCTTC.

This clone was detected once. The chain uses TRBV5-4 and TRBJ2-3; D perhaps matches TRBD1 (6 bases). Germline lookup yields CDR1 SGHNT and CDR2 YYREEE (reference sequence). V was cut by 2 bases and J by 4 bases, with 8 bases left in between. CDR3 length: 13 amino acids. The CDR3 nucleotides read TGTGCCAGCAGCTTACAGGGCCCAGATACGCAGTATTTT. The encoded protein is CASSLQGPDTQYF. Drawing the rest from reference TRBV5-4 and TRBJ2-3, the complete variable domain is ETGVTQSPTHLIKTRGQQVTLRCSSQSGHNTVSWYQQALGQGPQFIFQYYREEENGRGNFPPRFSGLQFPNYSSELNVNALELDDSALYLCASSLQGPDTQYFGPGTRLTVL.

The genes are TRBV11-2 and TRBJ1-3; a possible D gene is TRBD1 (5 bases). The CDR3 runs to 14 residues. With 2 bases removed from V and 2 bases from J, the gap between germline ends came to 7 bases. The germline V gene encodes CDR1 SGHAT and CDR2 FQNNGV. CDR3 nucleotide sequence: TGTGCCAGCAGCTTACGGGGGGCTGGAAACACCATATATTTT. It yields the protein CASSLRGAGNTIYF.